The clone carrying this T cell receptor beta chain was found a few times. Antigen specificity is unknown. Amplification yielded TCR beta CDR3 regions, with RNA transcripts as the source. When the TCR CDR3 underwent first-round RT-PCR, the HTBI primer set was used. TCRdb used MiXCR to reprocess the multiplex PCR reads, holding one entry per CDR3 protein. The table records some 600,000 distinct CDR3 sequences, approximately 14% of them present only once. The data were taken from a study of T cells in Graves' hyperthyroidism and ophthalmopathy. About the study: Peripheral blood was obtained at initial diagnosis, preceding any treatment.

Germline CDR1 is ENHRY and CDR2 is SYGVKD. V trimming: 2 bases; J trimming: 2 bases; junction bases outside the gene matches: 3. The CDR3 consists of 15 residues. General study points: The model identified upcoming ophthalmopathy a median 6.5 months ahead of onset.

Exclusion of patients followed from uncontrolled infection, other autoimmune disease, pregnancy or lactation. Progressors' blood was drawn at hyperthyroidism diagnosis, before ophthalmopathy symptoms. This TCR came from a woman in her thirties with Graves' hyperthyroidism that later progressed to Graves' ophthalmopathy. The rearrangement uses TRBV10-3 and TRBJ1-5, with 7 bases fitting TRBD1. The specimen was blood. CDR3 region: CAISEGRGGNQPQHF. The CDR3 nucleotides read TGTGCCATCAGTGAGGGCAGGGGGGGCAATCAGCCCCAGCATTTT.